The 7 T cell receptor beta chains below all came from one sample that was sequenced in a study of blood T cells in healthy people across ages. Next came a second PCR, run for about 6 to 11 cycles, which used a sample-barcoded 5' primer along with a J-beta primer mix. In TCRdb, the 5' RACE reads were re-called with MiXCR into one record per CDR3 protein. Of fewer than 1,200,000 distinct CDR3 sequences listed, 20% to 25% are singletons. These data were also filed under a second study, of T cells of mothers and their children.

Sequencing used blood. The receptors were gathered from a girl aged 2-10 years in good health.

This chain links TRBV29-1 with TRBJ2-7; tentatively, D is TRBD2 (6 bases). V shed 6 bases and J shed 2 bases, with 11 bases lying between them. The CDR3 runs 12 residues. Germline CDR1 reads SQVTM; CDR2 reads ANQGSEA. CDR3 sequence reads: CSVRRDPYEQYF. The CDR3, as DNA: TGCAGCGTACGGCGGGACCCCTACGAGCAGTACTTC.

The chain joins TRBV10-3 to TRBJ1-4; a weak D match, TRBD1 (5 bases). The V end was cut by 8 bases, the J end by 6 bases, with 16 bases between. The CDR3 is 14 residues long. Looked up from germline, CDR1 is ENHRY and CDR2 is SYGVKD. Here the CDR3 reads CAIQGTLTDEKLFF. The CDR3 DNA reads as TGTGCCATCCAGGGAACCCTCACCGATGAAAAACTGTTTTTT.

This clonotype was detected only a few times. This chain links TRBV2 with TRBJ2-7, with 9 bases identical to TRBD2. In germline, CDR1 is SNHLY, CDR2 FYNNEI. Losses at the gene ends were 1 base for V and 6 bases for J; bases not matched to a gene: 10. The CDR3 spans 16 residues. CDR3: CASSEETAGGPGEQYF. CDR3 DNA sequence: TGTGCCAGCAGTGAAGAGACCGCGGGAGGGCCTGGCGAGCAGTACTTC.

The chain carries TRBV29-1 and TRBJ2-3, with 13 bases that match TRBD2. This CDR3 region has 16 residues. The junction had 6 bases not matched to a gene; V was cut back by 5 bases and J by 1 base. Per the germline V gene, CDR1 is SQVTM and CDR2 is ANQGSEA. Here the CDR3 DNA reads TGCAGCGTTACCACTAGCGGGAGGGTTGGCACAGATACGCAGTATTTT. Translated, it gives CSVTTSGRVGTDTQYF.

The chain employs TRBV29-1 and TRBJ1-4, with 10 bases identical to TRBD1. CDR1 and CDR2 from the germline V gene are SQVTM and ANQGSEA. The CDR3 covers 13 residues. V trimming: 6 bases; J trimming: 8 bases; junction bases outside the gene matches: 6. The CDR3 coding sequence is TGCAGCGTCTCCGGGACAGGGGAAGAAAAACTGTTTTTT. Residues: CSVSGTGEEKLFF.

This clonotype has more than one count but fewer than ten. The V gene is TRBV3-1, the J gene TRBJ2-5; D is ambiguous. Germline V gives CDR1 LGHDT, CDR2 YNNKEL (reference sequence). The CDR3 is made up of 15 amino acids. The V gene lost 4 bases and the J gene lost 4 bases, with 16 bases spanning the gap. This chain's CDR3 is CASSPRPARRETQYF. CDR3 nucleotide sequence: TGTGCCAGCAGCCCTCGGCCAGCGCGTAGAGAGACCCAGTACTTC.

With respect to this clonotype: Sequence at one end of the junction differs from germline and may be a read error. CDR3 DNA sequence: TGTGCCGGCAGCTTAGAGGGCAGCTACGAGCAGTACTTC. Translated: CAGSLEGSYEQYF. The rearrangement uses TRBV13 and TRBJ2-5; D may be TRBD2 (5 bases). The end of the DNA aligns better with TRBJ2-7, so the J call may be wrong. The germline V gene has CDR1 PRHDT and CDR2 FYEKMQ (reference sequence). CDR3 length: 13 residues.